One and the same sample provided the 24 T cell receptor beta chains below, sequenced in a study of T cells in Graves' hyperthyroidism and ophthalmopathy. It was RNA transcripts that yielded the amplified TCR beta CDR3 regions. A set of HTBI primers served as the primers for a first-round RT-PCR of the TCR CDR3. TCRdb ran MiXCR on the multiplex PCR reads and lists one entry per CDR3 protein. The repertoire has around 240,000 distinct CDR3 sequences, 16% of them found once; the top ten carry less than 35%. Specimen: blood. The origin of the receptors is a woman younger than 35 with Graves' ophthalmopathy.

The rearrangement links TRBV11-3 to TRBJ1-1; a weak D match, TRBD1 (5 bases). CDR3 size: 15 residues. Germline V lookup: CDR1 SGHNT, CDR2 YENEEA. Trimming shortened V by 0 bases and J by 4 bases, and 12 bases separated the two germline ends. CDR3 protein: CASSLELGDGTEAFF. DNA of the CDR3: TGTGCCAGCAGCTTAGAATTGGGGGATGGCACTGAAGCTTTCTTT.

This clonotype was picked up many times. V is TRBV6-1 and J is TRBJ2-1; 9 bases align to TRBD2. V gave up 5 bases and J gave up 0 bases; unmatched junction bases: 5. CDR1 is MNHNS, CDR2 SASEGT, per germline. This CDR3 contains 16 residues. The CDR3 is CASSFSGGSSYNEQFF. Here the CDR3 DNA reads TGTGCCAGCAGTTTTAGCGGGGGCAGCTCCTACAATGAGCAGTTCTTC.

This clonotype was picked up many times. The gene calls are TRBV20-1 and TRBJ2-1; D is perhaps TRBD1 or TRBD2 (6 bases each). CDR1 is DFQATT, CDR2 SNEGSKA, per germline (reference sequence). The V end lost 6 bases, the J end lost 6 bases, and 21 bases lay between the germline ends. This CDR3 spans 15 amino acids. The CDR3 region is CSAGSEFGGPNEQFF. The CDR3 DNA is TGCAGTGCCGGTAGCGAATTTGGGGGGCCCAATGAGCAGTTCTTC.

This clonotype was recorded many times. The chain couples TRBV5-1 to TRBJ1-4, with D maybe TRBD1 (6 bases). Germline lookup yields CDR1 SGHRS and CDR2 YFSETQ. Trimming left V 4 bases short and J 4 bases short, with 11 bases between. This CDR3 spans 14 amino acids. The CDR3 DNA follows: TGCGCCAGCAGCCGGACAGAGCGTAATGAAAAACTGTTTTTT. The encoded protein is CASSRTERNEKLFF.

This chain uses TRBV7-8 with TRBJ2-1; 10 nucleotides align to TRBD2. Per germline, CDR1 SGHVS and CDR2 FQNEAQ. This CDR3 region has 21 residues. V was clipped by 1 base and J by 2 bases; unmatched bases: 17. This CDR3 is CASSLERGLSGRASTYNEQFF. The CDR3 nucleotides read TGTGCCAGCAGCTTAGAGCGGGGGTTGAGCGGGAGGGCCAGTACCTACAATGAGCAGTTCTTC.

This clonotype was seen at least ten times. This chain connects TRBV25-1 to TRBJ1-2; D is possibly TRBD1 (5 bases). The CDR3 totals 14 residues. V lost 2 bases and J 9 bases, leaving 16 bases between the germline ends. Germline lookup yields CDR1 MGHDK and CDR2 SYGVNS. The CDR3 sequence: CASSELGRVGSYTF. CDR3 coding DNA: TGTGCCAGCAGTGAACTTGGCAGGGTTGGAAGCTACACCTTC.

This clonotype was counted ten times or more. The rearrangement joins TRBV7-9 to TRBJ2-2, with 10 bases lining up with TRBD1. Germline V gives CDR1 SEHNR, CDR2 FQNEAQ (reference sequence). Trimming at V came to 4 bases and at J to 2 bases, leaving 7 bases not matched to a gene. The CDR3 totals 17 residues. This chain's CDR3 is CASSYLGQGLNTGELFF. As DNA, the CDR3 is TGTGCCAGCAGCTACCTGGGACAGGGGCTTAACACCGGGGAGCTGTTTTTT. The full variable domain, with the rest looked up from reference TRBV7-9 and TRBJ2-2, is DTGVSQNPRHKITKRGQNVTFRCDPISEHNRLYWYRQTLGQGPEFLTYFQNEAQLEKSRLLSDRFSAERPKGSFSTLEIQRTEQGDSAMYLCASSYLGQGLNTGELFFGEGSRLTVL.

The sample holds many counts of this clonotype. The chain carries TRBV6-5 and TRBJ1-4, with a weak D call TRBD1 (5 bases). V shed 2 bases and J shed 8 bases, with 12 bases lying between them. CDR1 MNHEY and CDR2 SVGAGI come from the germline V gene. This CDR3 is built from 14 residues. CDR3 loop: CASSYLRVDEKLFF. The CDR3 DNA follows: TGTGCCAGCAGTTACCTCAGGGTAGACGAAAAACTGTTTTTT.

This clonotype has ten or more counts. The chain employs TRBV20-1 and TRBJ2-7; D not resolved. CDR3 length: 11 residues. The germline V and J ends were trimmed by 5 bases and 7 bases, with 12 bases remaining between them. Germline values: CDR1 DFQATT, CDR2 SNEGSKA (reference sequence). The DNA for the CDR3 is TGCAGTGCTCCTTTGACCAGAGAGCAGTACTTC. Its protein is CSAPLTREQYF.

This clonotype was counted a single time. The chain recombines TRBV5-6 with TRBJ2-1; 8 nucleotides agree with TRBD1. Germline-derived CDR1 and CDR2 are SGHDT and YYEEEE. V shed 1 base and J 5 bases; nucleotides not matched to a gene: 8. This CDR3 comprises 16 residues. This chain's CDR3 is CASSLLPGQANNEQFF. The CDR3 DNA reads TGTGCCAGCAGCTTGCTCCCGGGACAGGCGAACAATGAGCAGTTCTTC.

This clonotype came up many times. The CDR3, as DNA: TGTGCCAGCAGCCAAACAGGGAGGGTGAGCACTGAAGCTTTCTTT. Amino acid sequence: CASSQTGRVSTEAFF. The genes are TRBV4-2 and TRBJ1-1; tentative D call: TRBD1 (6 bases). From germline, CDR1 is LGHNA and CDR2 YNFKEQ. V lost 2 bases to trimming and J lost 4 bases, with 14 bases between them. The CDR3 is 15 residues long.

Only a few counts were recorded for this clonotype. V and J are TRBV19 and TRBJ2-6; the D gene is possibly TRBD1 (6 bases). CDR1 and CDR2 (germline): LNHDA, SQIVND (reference sequence). V lost 6 bases, J lost 4 bases, and 16 bases lay in between. The CDR3 runs to 16 residues. CDR3 in amino acids: CASRDTGLWGANVLTF. In DNA, the CDR3 is TGTGCCAGTAGAGACACAGGGTTGTGGGGGGCCAACGTCCTGACTTTC.

This clonotype was detected many times. This sequence joins TRBV6-1 and TRBJ2-7; the D gene is possibly TRBD2 (5 bases). The V end lost 5 bases, the J end lost 1 base, and 12 bases lay between the germline ends. Germline V lookup: CDR1 MNHNS, CDR2 SASEGT. This CDR3 is 14 amino acids long. This CDR3 reads CASSQLGRSYEQYF. The CDR3 DNA follows: TGTGCCAGCAGTCAGCTAGGGAGATCCTACGAGCAGTACTTC.

This clonotype was counted only a few times. The chain has TRBV5-8 and TRBJ2-1; 13 bases match TRBD2. The length of the CDR3 is 16 residues. Per the germline V gene, CDR1 is SGHTS and CDR2 is YDEGEE. V shed 4 bases and J 8 bases; nucleotides not matched to a gene: 9. This chain's CDR3 is CASSTRGLAGADEQFF. In nucleotides, the CDR3 is TGTGCCAGCAGCACCCGTGGACTAGCGGGAGCGGATGAGCAGTTCTTC.

This clonotype was observed at least ten times. The gene calls are TRBV20-1 and TRBJ2-5; 7 bases align to TRBD2. The ends lost 0 bases at V and 3 bases at J; junction bases unmatched: 10. Germline loops: CDR1 DFQATT, CDR2 SNEGSKA (reference sequence). The length of the CDR3 is 16 residues. The CDR3 bases are TGCAGTGCTAGAGATTTATTAGCGGGCCGGAAAGAGACCCAGTACTTC. Residues: CSARDLLAGRKETQYF.

About this clonotype: A much larger clone lies one base from this, so it may be a read error. The V and J genes are TRBV12-3 or TRBV12-4 and TRBJ1-3; D not certain. V lost 6 bases and J 6 bases, leaving 6 bases between the germline ends. This CDR3 is built from 11 residues. CDR3 residues: CASRAVNTIYF. CDR3 bases: TGTGCCAGCAGAGCTGTAAACACCATATATTTT.

In its sample, this clonotype was seen many times. V and J are TRBV5-4 and TRBJ2-1; the match to TRBD1 covers 9 bases. V trimming: 0 bases; J trimming: 5 bases; junction bases outside the gene matches: 0. Germline values: CDR1 SGHNT, CDR2 YYREEE (reference sequence). This CDR3 region has 14 residues. CDR3 sequence (DNA): TGTGCCAGCAGCTTGGGGGACAGGGACAATGAGCAGTTCTTC. Translating it yields CASSLGDRDNEQFF.

This clonotype was counted ten times or more. The chain is built from TRBV6-1 and TRBJ2-3, with D possibly being TRBD2 (6 bases). V lost 5 bases and J 4 bases, leaving 19 bases between the germline ends. This CDR3 has 16 amino acids. The germline gives CDR1 MNHNS, CDR2 SASEGT. DNA for the CDR3: TGTGCCAGCAGTCTCACTAGCCGCGGGTGGGCAGATACGCAGTATTTT. Protein: CASSLTSRGWADTQYF.

This clonotype appeared many times. V usage is TRBV20-1 and J usage is TRBJ2-7, with 9 bases lining up with TRBD1. This CDR3 has 12 residues. V lost 5 bases, J lost 3 bases, and 2 bases stayed unmatched. Germline loops: CDR1 DFQATT, CDR2 SNEGSKA (reference sequence). CDR3 sequence reads: CSAGTGIYEQYF. The CDR3 DNA reads TGCAGTGCTGGGACAGGGATCTACGAGCAGTACTTC.

About this clonotype itself: The conserved phenylalanine or tryptophan normally closing the CDR3 is absent here, so this likely arose from a read error. The gene calls are TRBV14 and TRBJ1-1, with TRBD1 matching over 7 bases. Germline loops: CDR1 SGHDN, CDR2 FVKESK. V trimming: 4 bases; J trimming: 4 bases; junction bases outside the gene matches: 9. The CDR3 totals 15 residues. In nucleotides, the CDR3 is TGTGCCAGCAGCCCGACCACAGGGGTGGGCACTGAAGCTTTCCTT. Protein: CASSPTTGVGTEAFL.

On this clonotype itself: This could be a read error, since a much larger clone is one nucleotide away. V is TRBV5-4 and J is TRBJ2-3; D perhaps matches TRBD2 (6 bases). This CDR3 has 16 residues. CDR1 SGHNT and CDR2 YYREEE come from the germline V gene (reference sequence). The CDR3 DNA reads TGTGCCGGCAGCTGGATGGGCGGGGTGTACACAGATACGCAGTATTTT. It yields the protein CAGSWMGGVYTDTQYF.

This clonotype was recorded many times. A junction boundary mismatches the germline segment, possibly from a read error. The rearrangement joins TRBV7-3 to TRBJ2-2, with 10 bases matching TRBD2. The CDR3 runs to 21 residues. Germline CDR1 and CDR2: SGHTA and FQGTGA. The CDR3 DNA sequence: TGTGCCAGCAGCCTAACCCCTTATGGGAGTAGCGGGAGGTTGGACACCGGGGAGCTGTTTTTT. It translates to CASSLTPYGSSGRLDTGELFF. Full variable domain (outside the CDR3, taken from reference TRBV7-3 and TRBJ2-2): GAGVSQTPSNKVTEKGKYVELRCDPISGHTALYWYRQSLGQGPEFLIYFQGTGAADDSGLPNDRFFAVRPEGSVSTLKIQRTERGDSAVYLCASSLTPYGSSGRLDTGELFFGEGSRLTVL.

This clonotype was recorded many times. The rearrangement uses TRBV4-1 and TRBJ1-5; D is undetermined. The CDR3 totals 14 residues. CDR1 MGHRA and CDR2 YSYEKL come from the germline V gene. The V gene lost 4 bases and the J gene lost 4 bases, with 11 bases spanning the gap. Here the CDR3 DNA reads TGCGCCAGCAGCCCAGGACGTCAAAATCAGCCCCAGCATTTT. It yields the protein CASSPGRQNQPQHF.

Comments on this clonotype: This may come from a read error, since a much larger clone is one base off. V is TRBV29-1 and J is TRBJ2-5, with unresolved D. Germline CDR1 and CDR2: SQVTM and ANQGSEA. CDR3 length: 14 residues. CDR3 DNA sequence: TGCGGCGTTGAATACCGTGGCTACCAAGAGACCCAGTACTTC. As protein: CGVEYRGYQETQYF.